Following are 26 T cell receptor beta chains from one sample sequenced in a study of blood T cell repertoires in COVID-19 (dated by TCRdb to 2020 to 2021). Library generation was performed with the immunoSEQ multiplex PCR assay. This is the immuneACCESS table as TCRdb keeps it, with only in-frame sequences that have V and J called. A part of the clones is gone; compared with another copy, unresolved V genes explain less than half, and the rest is unexplained. For this sample the table gives under 150,000 clones, of which approximately 90% were detected only once. Approximately 8.1% of the sample is held by the ten biggest clonotypes. The specimen was peripheral blood. These receptors all stem from a man over 45 with acute or convalescent COVID-19.

This clone was seen at least ten times. V usage is TRBV27 and J usage is TRBJ2-7; D is ambiguous. This CDR3 has 15 amino acids. Germline assignment: CDR1 MNHEY and CDR2 SMNVEV (reference sequence). The germline V and J ends were trimmed by 3 bases and 1 base, with 13 bases remaining between them. CDR3: CASSFDPARSYEQYF. The CDR3 nucleotides read TGTGCCAGCAGTTTCGATCCGGCCAGGTCCTACGAGCAGTACTTC.

The chain has TRBV19 and TRBJ2-5; 9 nucleotides line up with TRBD1. CDR1 is LNHDA and CDR2 is SQIVND in the germline V gene (reference sequence). V lost 0 bases, J lost 5 bases, and 4 bases stayed unmatched. The CDR3 is 15 amino acids. This CDR3 is CASSIDHRGRETQYF. The CDR3 DNA reads as TGTGCCAGTAGTATAGACCACAGGGGGCGGGAGACCCAGTACTTC.

The chain couples TRBV18 to TRBJ1-2; 9 nucleotides align to TRBD1. Germline loops: CDR1 KGHSH, CDR2 LQKENI. V lost 5 bases and J lost 7; bases outside the gene matches: 11. The CDR3 has 15 residues. As DNA, the CDR3 is TGTGCCAGCTCATCAAACGGACAGGGGACTGCTGGCTACACCTTC. It encodes CASSSNGQGTAGYTF.

This sequence joins TRBV11-1 and TRBJ1-1; D not certain. The germline CDR1 and CDR2 sequences are SGHAT and FQDESV (reference sequence). Trimming shortened V by 2 bases and J by 0 bases, and 7 bases separated the two germline ends. The CDR3 has 14 residues. The CDR3 sequence: CASSLTRLNTEAFF. The CDR3 coding sequence is TGTGCCAGCAGCTTAACGCGGTTGAACACTGAAGCTTTCTTT.

In its sample, this clone was seen once. This chain uses TRBV6-4 with TRBJ2-1, with TRBD2 identical over 9 bases. This CDR3 is 15 amino acids long. Germline V CDR1 and CDR2: MRHNA, SNTAGT. Trimming cost V 5 bases and J 5 bases; bases outside gene matches: 7. This chain's CDR3 is CASSSAGGGHNEQFF. CDR3 in DNA: TGTGCCAGCAGTTCAGCGGGAGGAGGCCACAATGAGCAGTTCTTC.

The chain employs TRBV7-2 and TRBJ2-7; the match to TRBD2 covers 10 bases. The CDR3 contains 15 residues. J gave up 7 bases and V 1 base, and 7 bases lay outside the gene matches. Germline CDR1 SGHTA, CDR2 FQGNSA. The CDR3 bases are TGTGCCAGCAGCTTAGATGGTAGCGGGGGGCGGGAGCAGTACTTC. This translates into CASSLDGSGGREQYF.

This chain uses TRBV2 with TRBJ2-3, with 13 bases aligning to TRBD2. The CDR3 extends over 15 amino acids. After removal of 7 bases from V and 4 bases from J, the junction contained 5 bases not matched to a gene. Germline V gene lookup returns CDR1 SNHLY and CDR2 FYNNEI. For the CDR3, the DNA is TGTGCCAGCACCCCGACTAGCGGGAGGTCAGATACGCAGTATTTT. Its protein is CASTPTSGRSDTQYF.

The chain uses TRBV7-8 and TRBJ2-2; tentatively, D is TRBD1 (5 bases). The length of the CDR3 is 16 residues. The germline V gene encodes CDR1 SGHVS and CDR2 FQNEAQ. Trimming shortened V by 6 bases and J by 4 bases, and 18 bases separated the two germline ends. The DNA of the CDR3 is TGTGCCAGCAGGGCGCGGTGGGGCGAGGCCACCGGGGAGCTGTTTTTT. Protein product: CASRARWGEATGELFF. The variable domain in full, with the rest retrieved from reference TRBV7-8 and TRBJ2-2, is GAGVSQSPRYKVAKRGQDVALRCDPISGHVSLFWYQQALGQGPEFLTYFQNEAQLDKSGLPSDRFFAERPEGSVSTLKIQRTQQEDSAVYLCASRARWGEATGELFFGEGSRLTVL.

This clone was seen only once. The V call is TRBV21-1, the J call TRBJ2-1; TRBD2, the D gene given by the table, was not confirmed from the DNA. TRBV21-1 is an annotated pseudogene. This CDR3 has 19 amino acids. The CDR3 region is CASSKGCLDGSKSLAEQFF. The DNA of the CDR3 is TGTGCCAGCAGCAAAGGGTGTTTGGACGGGAGCAAGAGCTTAGCTGAGCAGTTCTTC.

The chain links TRBV10-2 to TRBJ1-6; 7 nucleotides line up with TRBD1. V was pared by 8 bases and J by 7 bases, with 8 bases of the junction left unmatched. The germline gives CDR1 WSHSY, CDR2 SAAADI. CDR3 length: 14 residues. The DNA for the CDR3 is TGCGCCAGCGGACTTGGGACAGTCAATTCACCCCTCCACTTT. Protein: CASGLGTVNSPLHF.

The chain uses TRBV30 and TRBJ1-2; D uncertain. Trimming left V 4 bases short and J 0 bases short, with 15 bases between. This CDR3 has 15 amino acids. The germline V gene has CDR1 GTSNPN and CDR2 SVGIG (reference sequence). This chain's CDR3 is CAWTGSFGANYGYTF. In DNA, the CDR3 is TGTGCCTGGACGGGGAGTTTTGGGGCTAACTATGGCTACACCTTC.

The chain couples TRBV27 to TRBJ2-2; a possible D gene is TRBD1 (6 bases). The CDR3 runs to 14 residues. CDR1 is MNHEY, CDR2 SMNVEV, per germline (reference sequence). Trimming left V 3 bases short and J 7 bases short, with 12 bases between. The CDR3 loop is CASSFTGLVGELFF. In nucleotides, the CDR3 is TGTGCCAGCAGTTTTACAGGGTTGGTCGGGGAGCTGTTTTTT.

This clone appeared once. The chain is built from TRBV29-1 and TRBJ1-1; TRBD1 matches at 8 bases. Looked up from germline, CDR1 is SQVTM and CDR2 is ANQGSEA. The trim removed 6 bases at V and 3 bases at J, leaving 9 bases unmatched. The CDR3 loop spans 14 amino acids. The CDR3 sequence: CSVGQGVRDTEAFF. CDR3 DNA sequence: TGCAGCGTCGGACAGGGTGTAAGGGACACTGAAGCTTTCTTT.

This chain uses TRBV12-3 or TRBV12-4 with TRBJ1-3; D gene uncertain. The ends were cut back, 1 base at V and 10 bases at J, with 11 bases in the middle. CDR3 length: 13 amino acids. CDR3 DNA sequence: TGTGCCAGCAGTTTAGACACCCGTTTGACCATATATTTT. Translation: CASSLDTRLTIYF.

The chain joins TRBV20-1 to TRBJ2-2; TRBD1 aligns across 7 bases. V lost 3 bases to trimming and J lost 2 bases; unmatched junction nucleotides: 3. The CDR3 is 14 residues long. Germline CDR1 DFQATT, CDR2 SNEGSKA (reference sequence). Here the CDR3 reads CSASDRANTGELFF. The CDR3 DNA reads TGCAGTGCTAGTGACAGGGCAAACACCGGGGAGCTGTTTTTT.

This sequence joins TRBV19 and TRBJ2-7; tentatively, D is TRBD2 (5 bases). The CDR3 is 15 residues long. The V and J ends lost 4 bases and 2 bases respectively, with 15 bases between them. The germline CDR1 and CDR2 sequences are LNHDA and SQIVND (reference sequence). For the CDR3, the DNA is TGTGCCAGTAGTACCGGGGATAGCCGGCCCTACGAGCAGTACTTC. Encoded protein: CASSTGDSRPYEQYF.

The CDR3 spells CASSSGVLQPQHF. The CDR3 DNA reads as TGTGCCAGCAGTTCAGGGGTTCTTCAGCCCCAGCATTTT. The chain joins TRBV14 to TRBJ1-5, with D tentatively TRBD1 (6 bases). Deletions cut 6 bases from V and 6 bases from J, with 12 bases between. The CDR3 consists of 13 residues. Germline CDR1 and CDR2: SGHDN and FVKESK.

The chain has TRBV3-1 (or the pseudogene TRBV3-2) and TRBJ2-1, with unresolved D. Germline V lookup: CDR1 LGHDT, CDR2 YNNKEL (reference sequence). This CDR3 has 13 residues. The V gene lost 4 bases and the J gene lost 4 bases, with 8 bases spanning the gap. The CDR3 region has the DNA TGTGCCAGCAGCCGCGCGAGTTACAATGAGCAGTTCTTC. Protein product: CASSRASYNEQFF.

The gene calls are TRBV2 and TRBJ1-1, with unresolved D. Looked up from germline, CDR1 is SNHLY and CDR2 is FYNNEI. V lost 10 bases and J 0 bases, leaving 12 bases between the germline ends. There are 13 residues in the CDR3. The CDR3 nucleotides read TGTGCCACGACGAGGTTCCTGAACACTGAAGCTTTCTTT. Residues: CATTRFLNTEAFF.

This clone was seen just once. The V call is TRBV5-4, the J call TRBJ2-2; D gene ambiguous. From germline, CDR1 is SGHNT and CDR2 YYREEE (reference sequence). The CDR3 extends over 11 amino acids. V lost 4 bases and J 6 bases, leaving 4 bases between the germline ends. DNA of the CDR3: TGTGCCAGCAGCCTCGCCGGGGAGCTGTTTTTT. Amino acid sequence: CASSLAGELFF.

This rearrangement joins TRBV28 to TRBJ1-1, with TRBD1 matching 9 bases. The CDR3 is 15 amino acids. The germline CDR1 and CDR2 sequences are MDHEN and SYDVKM. With 5 bases clipped from V and 3 bases from J, the junction kept 7 bases outside the gene matches. The CDR3 bases are TGTGCCAGCAGTGCACAGGGGGCTGAGGACACTGAAGCTTTCTTT. Protein product: CASSAQGAEDTEAFF.

V gene TRBV7-9 combines with J gene TRBJ2-5, with TRBD2 matching over 9 bases. J lost 5 bases, V lost 5 bases, and 9 bases had no gene match. There are 15 residues in the CDR3. Germline loops: CDR1 SEHNR, CDR2 FQNEAQ (reference sequence). The DNA for the CDR3 is TGTGCCAGCAGCCCAAGGACTAGCGTAGGGGAGACCCAGTACTTC. Protein: CASSPRTSVGETQYF.

V usage is TRBV28 and J usage is TRBJ1-6; tentatively, D is TRBD1 (6 bases). V dropped 5 bases and J dropped 10 bases, with 24 bases sitting between them. The CDR3 has 17 residues. Germline CDR1 MDHEN, CDR2 SYDVKM. DNA of the CDR3: TGTGCCAGCAGTCCCCCACAAGGGGGGGGACGGTACTCACCCCTCCACTTT. Translation gives CASSPPQGGGRYSPLHF. The whole variable domain, remainder taken from reference TRBV28 and TRBJ1-6, is DVKVTQSSRYLVKRTGEKVFLECVQDMDHENMFWYRQDPGLGLRLIYFSYDVKMKEKGDIPEGYSVSREKKERFSLILESASTNQTSMYLCASSPPQGGGRYSPLHFGNGTRLTVT.

This rearrangement joins TRBV19 to TRBJ1-2; the match to TRBD1 covers 8 bases. The CDR3 is 14 amino acids. With 7 bases clipped from V and 5 bases from J, the junction kept 9 bases outside the gene matches. CDR1 and CDR2 from the germline V gene are LNHDA and SQIVND (reference sequence). DNA of the CDR3: TGTGCCAGTAAAAGGGAAGACAGGGGATATGGCTACACCTTC. Its protein product is CASKREDRGYGYTF.

This clone was detected once. This chain uses TRBV6-5 with TRBJ1-6, with TRBD1 identical over 11 bases. V shed 2 bases, J shed 10 bases, and the junction held 7 bases outside the gene matches. The germline gives CDR1 MNHEY, CDR2 SVGAGI. The CDR3 is 16 amino acids. CDR3 amino acids: CASSYRRDRGNSPLHF. In DNA form, the CDR3 reads TGTGCCAGCAGTTACAGACGGGACAGGGGGAACTCACCCCTCCACTTT.

The chain links TRBV25-1 to TRBJ1-1; D not certain. The germline gives CDR1 MGHDK, CDR2 SYGVNS. The CDR3 spans 14 residues. V shed 6 bases and J shed 0 bases, with 11 bases lying between them. CDR3 coding DNA: TGTGCCAGCAGCCACTGGAGGATGAACACTGAAGCTTTCTTT. It specifies CASSHWRMNTEAFF.